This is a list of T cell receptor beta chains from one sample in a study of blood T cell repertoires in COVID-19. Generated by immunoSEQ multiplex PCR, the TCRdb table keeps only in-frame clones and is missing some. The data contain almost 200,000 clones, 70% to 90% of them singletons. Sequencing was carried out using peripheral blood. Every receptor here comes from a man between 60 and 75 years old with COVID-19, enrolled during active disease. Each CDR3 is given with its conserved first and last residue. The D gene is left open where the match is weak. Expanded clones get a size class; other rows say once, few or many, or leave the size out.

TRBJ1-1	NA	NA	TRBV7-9	TGTGCCAGCAGCTTACAGGGATCACACACTGAAGCTTTCTTT	CASSLQGSHTEAFF
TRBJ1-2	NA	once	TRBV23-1	TGCGCCAGCAGTCAATCTACGGAGGGCAGGGAGATAGTTGGCTACACCTTC	CASSQSTEGREIVGYTF
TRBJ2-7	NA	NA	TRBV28	TGTGCCAGCAGGCCCGGGGGCTACGAGCAGTACTTC	CASRPGGYEQYF
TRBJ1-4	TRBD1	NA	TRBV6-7	TGTGCCAGCAGGACCCACAGGGGGCCAGGTTCAACTAATGAAAAACTGTTTTTT	CASRTHRGPGSTNEKLFF
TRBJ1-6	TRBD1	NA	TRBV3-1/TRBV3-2	TGTGCCAGCAGGTCGTCGACAGGGGGAAATTCACCCCTCCACTTT	CASRSSTGGNSPLHF
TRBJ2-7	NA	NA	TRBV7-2	TGTGCCAGCAGCTTTGATGGACAGCTCAACGAGCAGTACTTC	CASSFDGQLNEQYF
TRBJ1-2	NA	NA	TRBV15	TGTGCCACCAGCGGCTACCCCGGGACAACCTATGGCTACACCTTC	CATSGYPGTTYGYTF
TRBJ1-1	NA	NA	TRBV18	TGTGCCAGCTCACCACCGCCCCAGGAAAGGCCCACGAACACTGAAGCTTTCTTT	CASSPPPQERPTNTEAFF
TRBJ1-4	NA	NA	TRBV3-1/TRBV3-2	TGTGCCAGCAGCCAAGAAGCCCTAAATAATGAAAAACTGTTTTTT	CASSQEALNNEKLFF
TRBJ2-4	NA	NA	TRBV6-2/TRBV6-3	TGTGCCAGCAGTCCGCGGAGGGCCGCCAAAAACATTCAGTACTTC	CASSPRRAAKNIQYF
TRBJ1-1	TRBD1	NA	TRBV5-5	TGTGCCAGCAGTTCTGCCGGGACAGCGAACACTGAAGCTTTCTTT	CASSSAGTANTEAFF
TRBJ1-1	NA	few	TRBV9	TGTGCCAGCAGCGTAGACTGGCAGGGAAGGGATAAAGCTTTCTTT	CASSVDWQGRDKAFF
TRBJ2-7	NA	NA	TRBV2	TGTGCCAGCAGGCAGGGGGGAAGCCCTAGCGAGCAGTACTTC	CASRQGGSPSEQYF
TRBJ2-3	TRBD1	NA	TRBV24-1	TGTGCCACCAGCGACGCCAGGGGGCCAGATACGCAGTATTTT	CATSDARGPDTQYF
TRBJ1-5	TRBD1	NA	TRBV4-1	TGCGCCAGCAGCCAACTTACAGGGGATTTCAATCAGCCCCAGCATTTT	CASSQLTGDFNQPQHF
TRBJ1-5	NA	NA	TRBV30	TGTGCCTGGAGTGTTGGCTCAAGCAATCAGCCCCAGCATTTT	CAWSVGSSNQPQHF